What follows are 7 T cell receptor beta chains derived from one specimen sequenced in a study of identical twins. TCRdb reanalysed the 5' RACE reads using MiXCR and keeps one entry per CDR3 protein. The sample yields 420,000 or so distinct CDR3 sequences, 18% seen once. The sequencing input was naive T cells sorted from blood. The origin of the receptors is a man aged 50-59 years in good health.

The chain combines TRBV4-1 with TRBJ2-5; D tentatively reads TRBD1 or TRBD2 (5 bases each). Trimming left V 2 bases short and J 5 bases short, with 21 bases between. Germline CDR1 and CDR2: MGHRA and YSYEKL. The CDR3 runs 17 residues. CDR3 residues: CASSQLIPGPFGETQYF. The DNA of the CDR3 is TGCGCCAGCAGCCAACTTATACCGGGACCCTTCGGGGAGACCCAGTACTTC.

V usage is TRBV6-2 or TRBV6-3 and J usage is TRBJ2-3, with D possibly called TRBD1 or TRBD2 (7 bases each). The germline V gene has CDR1 MNHEY and CDR2 SVGEGT. V was pared by 7 bases and J by 5 bases, with 19 bases between. The length of the CDR3 is 15 residues. The CDR3 spells CASTAAGGALDTQYF. Here the CDR3 DNA reads TGTGCCAGCACTGCGGCAGGGGGGGCGTTAGATACGCAGTATTTT.

This clonotype has ten or more counts. The chain links TRBV5-5 to TRBJ2-2, with 14 bases aligning to TRBD2. The germline gives CDR1 SGHKS, CDR2 YYEKEE (reference sequence). The V gene end was trimmed by 5 bases and the J gene end by 4 bases; junction bases not matched to a gene: 4. The CDR3 is made up of 16 amino acids. The CDR3 is CASRSGLAGATGELFF. The CDR3 coding sequence is TGTGCCAGCAGATCGGGACTAGCGGGAGCCACCGGGGAGCTGTTTTTT.

This clonotype was seen only a few times. V gene TRBV10-3 combines with J gene TRBJ2-5, with D perhaps given as TRBD1 or TRBD2 (5 bases each). Between the trimmed V and J ends, which lost 6 bases and 4 bases, there was a span of 18 bases. Germline CDR1 and CDR2: ENHRY and SYGVKD. This CDR3 is 15 amino acids long. The CDR3 protein is CAISSDGVRGETQYF. The CDR3 bases are TGTGCCATCAGCTCCGACGGAGTGAGGGGAGAGACCCAGTACTTC.

This clonotype was detected ten times or more. The V call is TRBV9, the J call TRBJ1-2; D gene unclear. The germline V gene encodes CDR1 SGDLS and CDR2 YYNGEE. With 4 bases removed from V and 7 bases from J, the gap between germline ends came to 14 bases. CDR3 length: 13 amino acids. The CDR3 DNA sequence: TGTGCCAGCAGCTCCAATGCGGGGAGTGGCTACACCTTC. Its translation: CASSSNAGSGYTF.

Ten or more counts support this clonotype. The V gene is TRBV7-2, the J gene TRBJ2-7; no clear D gene. CDR1 is SGHTA and CDR2 is FQGNSA in the germline V gene. Trimming left V 3 bases short and J 2 bases short, with 11 bases between. The CDR3 runs 14 residues. CDR3 nucleotides: TGTGCCAGCAGCTTTCTCGTAAGCACCTACGAGCAGTACTTC. It yields the protein CASSFLVSTYEQYF.

V usage is TRBV25-1 and J usage is TRBJ2-5; D gene unclear. Germline lookup yields CDR1 MGHDK and CDR2 SYGVNS. With 2 bases removed from V and 3 bases from J, the gap between germline ends came to 7 bases. CDR3 length: 13 amino acids. CDR3 DNA: TGTGCCAGCAGTGAAGGCCAGAAAGAGACCCAGTACTTC. The encoded protein is CASSEGQKETQYF.